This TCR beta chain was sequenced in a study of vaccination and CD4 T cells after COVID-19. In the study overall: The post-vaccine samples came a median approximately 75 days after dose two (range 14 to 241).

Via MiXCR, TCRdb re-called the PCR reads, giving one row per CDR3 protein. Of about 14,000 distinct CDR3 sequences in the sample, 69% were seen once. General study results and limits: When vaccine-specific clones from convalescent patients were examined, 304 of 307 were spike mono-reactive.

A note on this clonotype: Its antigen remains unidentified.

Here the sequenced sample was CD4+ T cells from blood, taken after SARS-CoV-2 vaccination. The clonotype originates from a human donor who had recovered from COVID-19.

This CDR3 reads CASSQATPIYNEQFF. The CDR3 nucleotides are TGCGCCAGCAGCCAAGCTACCCCCATATACAATGAGCAGTTCTTC. The chain couples TRBV4-1 to TRBJ2-1; D gene uncertain. Trimming pared 1 base from V and 4 bases from J, leaving 11 bases between. CDR1 MGHRA and CDR2 YSYEKL come from the germline V gene. The CDR3 covers 15 residues.